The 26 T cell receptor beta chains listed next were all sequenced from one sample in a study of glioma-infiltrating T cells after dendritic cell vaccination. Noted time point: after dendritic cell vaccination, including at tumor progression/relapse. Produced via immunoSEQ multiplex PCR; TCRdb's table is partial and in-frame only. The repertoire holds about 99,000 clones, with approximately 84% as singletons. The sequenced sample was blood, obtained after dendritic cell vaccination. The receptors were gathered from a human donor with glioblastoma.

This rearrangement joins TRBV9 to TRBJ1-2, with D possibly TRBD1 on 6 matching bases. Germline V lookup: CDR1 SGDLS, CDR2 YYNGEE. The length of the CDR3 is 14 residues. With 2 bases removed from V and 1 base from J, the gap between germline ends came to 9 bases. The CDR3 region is CASSVVDSNYGYTF. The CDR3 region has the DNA TGTGCCAGCAGCGTCGTGGACAGTAACTATGGCTACACCTTC.

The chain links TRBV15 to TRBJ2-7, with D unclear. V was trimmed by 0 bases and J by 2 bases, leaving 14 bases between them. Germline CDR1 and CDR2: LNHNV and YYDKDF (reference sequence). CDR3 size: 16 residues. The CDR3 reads CATSRDLIHSAYEQYF. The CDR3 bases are TGTGCCACCAGCAGAGATTTAATTCACTCTGCCTACGAGCAGTACTTC.

The CDR3 coding sequence is TGTGCCAGTAGTGGGCGGGGGAACACTGAAGCTTTCTTT. Protein sequence: CASSGRGNTEAFF. V is TRBV19 and J is TRBJ1-1; no clear D. The CDR3 loop spans 13 amino acids. With 5 bases removed from V and 1 base from J, the gap between germline ends came to 8 bases. Germline values: CDR1 LNHDA, CDR2 SQIVND (reference sequence).

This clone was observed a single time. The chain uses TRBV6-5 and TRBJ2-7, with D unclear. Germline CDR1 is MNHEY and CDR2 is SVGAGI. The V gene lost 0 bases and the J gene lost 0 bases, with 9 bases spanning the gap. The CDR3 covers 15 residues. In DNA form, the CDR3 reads TGTGCCAGCAGTTACTCGAGTCCGAGCTCCTACGAGCAGTACTTC. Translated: CASSYSSPSSYEQYF.

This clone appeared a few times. CDR3 protein: CASSGPGGYNQPQHF. The CDR3 DNA is TGTGCCAGCAGTGGGCCAGGGGGCTACAATCAGCCCCAGCATTTT. This chain links TRBV2 with TRBJ1-5, with 8 bases fitting TRBD1. This CDR3 has 15 residues. CDR1 is SNHLY, CDR2 FYNNEI, per germline. J lost 3 bases, V lost 4 bases, and 5 bases had no gene match.

The CDR3 DNA reads as TGTGCCAGCAGTGAAGCGGGGGGGGCTCGCTACGAGCAGTACTTC. It codes for CASSEAGGARYEQYF. The chain couples TRBV2 to TRBJ2-7; perhaps TRBD2 as D (7 bases). The CDR3 sequence is 15 residues long. The germline V gene has CDR1 SNHLY and CDR2 FYNNEI. V lost 0 bases and J lost 3, with 12 bases in between.

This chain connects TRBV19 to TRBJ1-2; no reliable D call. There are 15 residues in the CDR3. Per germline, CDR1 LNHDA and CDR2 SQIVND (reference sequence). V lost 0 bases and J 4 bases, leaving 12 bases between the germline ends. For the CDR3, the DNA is TGTGCCAGTAGTATAGAAGGCGGAGGTAGCTATGGCTACACCTTC. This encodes CASSIEGGGSYGYTF.

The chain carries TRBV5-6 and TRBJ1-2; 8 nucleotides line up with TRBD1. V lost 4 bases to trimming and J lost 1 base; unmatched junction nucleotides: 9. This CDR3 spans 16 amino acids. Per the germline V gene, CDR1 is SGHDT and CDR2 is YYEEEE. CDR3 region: CASSHARQGNNYGYTF. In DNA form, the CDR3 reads TGTGCCAGCAGCCATGCCCGACAGGGGAATAACTATGGCTACACCTTC.

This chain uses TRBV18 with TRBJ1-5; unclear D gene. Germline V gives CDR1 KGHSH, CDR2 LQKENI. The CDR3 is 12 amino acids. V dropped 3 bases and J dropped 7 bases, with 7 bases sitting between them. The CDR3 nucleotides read TGTGCCAGCTCACCTACGGGACAGCCCCAGCATTTT. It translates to CASSPTGQPQHF.

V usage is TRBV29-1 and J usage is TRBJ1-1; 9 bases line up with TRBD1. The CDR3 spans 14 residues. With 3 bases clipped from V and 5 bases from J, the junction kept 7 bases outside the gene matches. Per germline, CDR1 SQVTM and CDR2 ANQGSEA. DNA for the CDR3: TGCAGCGTTGACGGGGGGACAGGGATAACTGAAGCTTTCTTT. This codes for CSVDGGTGITEAFF. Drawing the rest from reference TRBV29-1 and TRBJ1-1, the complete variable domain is SAVISQKPSRDICQRGTSLTIQCQVDSQVTMMFWYRQQPGQSLTLIATANQGSEATYESGFVIDKFPISRPNLTFSTLTVSNMSPEDSSIYLCSVDGGTGITEAFFGQGTRLTVV.

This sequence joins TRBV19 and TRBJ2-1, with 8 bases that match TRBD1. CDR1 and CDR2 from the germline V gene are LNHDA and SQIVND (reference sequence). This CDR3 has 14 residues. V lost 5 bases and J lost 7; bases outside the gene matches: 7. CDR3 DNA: TGTGCCAGTAGTTCCAGGGGGCGCGGGAATGAGCAGTTCTTC. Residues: CASSSRGRGNEQFF.

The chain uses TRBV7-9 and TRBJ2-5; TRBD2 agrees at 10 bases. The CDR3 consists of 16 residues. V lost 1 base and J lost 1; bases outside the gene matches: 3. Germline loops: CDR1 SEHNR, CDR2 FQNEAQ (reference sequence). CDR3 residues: CASSLDTSGTQETQYF. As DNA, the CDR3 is TGTGCCAGCAGCTTAGACACTAGCGGGACCCAAGAGACCCAGTACTTC. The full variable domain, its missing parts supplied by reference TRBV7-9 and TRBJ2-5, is DTGVSQNPRHKITKRGQNVTFRCDPISEHNRLYWYRQTLGQGPEFLTYFQNEAQLEKSRLLSDRFSAERPKGSFSTLEIQRTEQGDSAMYLCASSLDTSGTQETQYFGPGTRLLVL.

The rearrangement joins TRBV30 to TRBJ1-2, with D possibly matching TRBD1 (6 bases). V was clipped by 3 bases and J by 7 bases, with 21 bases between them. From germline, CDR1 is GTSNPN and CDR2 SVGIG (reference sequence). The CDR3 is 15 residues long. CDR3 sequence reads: CAWSLLPRGRGGYTF. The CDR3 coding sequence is TGTGCCTGGAGCCTACTCCCCAGGGGCCGTGGTGGCTACACCTTC.

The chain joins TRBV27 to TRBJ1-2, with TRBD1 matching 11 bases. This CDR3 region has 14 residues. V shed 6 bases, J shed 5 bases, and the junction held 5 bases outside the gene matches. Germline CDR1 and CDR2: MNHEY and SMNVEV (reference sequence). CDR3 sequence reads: CASRGTGGHYGYTF. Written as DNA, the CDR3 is TGTGCCAGCAGGGGGACAGGGGGTCATTATGGCTACACCTTC.

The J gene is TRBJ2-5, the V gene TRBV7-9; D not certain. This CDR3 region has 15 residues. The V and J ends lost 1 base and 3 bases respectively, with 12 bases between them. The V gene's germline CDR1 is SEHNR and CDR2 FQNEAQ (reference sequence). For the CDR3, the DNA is TGTGCCAGCAGCTTAGGTCTCAGTTATAAAGAGACCCAGTACTTC. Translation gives CASSLGLSYKETQYF.

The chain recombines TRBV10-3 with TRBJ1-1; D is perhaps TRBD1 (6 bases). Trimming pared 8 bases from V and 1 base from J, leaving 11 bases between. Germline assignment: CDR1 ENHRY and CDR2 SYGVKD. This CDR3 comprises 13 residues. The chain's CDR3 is CAIAGTPNTEAFF. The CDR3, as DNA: TGTGCCATCGCCGGGACACCGAACACTGAAGCTTTCTTT.

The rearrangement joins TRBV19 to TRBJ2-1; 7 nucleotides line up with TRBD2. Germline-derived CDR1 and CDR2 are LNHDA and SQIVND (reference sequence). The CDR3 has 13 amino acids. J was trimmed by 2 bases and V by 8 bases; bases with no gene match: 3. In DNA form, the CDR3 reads TGTGCCAGTCGCGCGGGAGCCTACAATGAGCAGTTCTTC. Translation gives CASRAGAYNEQFF.

CDR3 nucleotides: TGTGCCAGCAGTTACACGACAGGGCTCAATCAGCCCCAGCATTTT. Amino acid sequence: CASSYTTGLNQPQHF. The V and J genes are TRBV6-5 and TRBJ1-5; 7 bases align to TRBD1. CDR3 length: 15 amino acids. The J segment lost 3 bases and the V segment lost 2 bases, leaving 4 bases of the junction unmatched. Per germline, CDR1 MNHEY and CDR2 SVGAGI.

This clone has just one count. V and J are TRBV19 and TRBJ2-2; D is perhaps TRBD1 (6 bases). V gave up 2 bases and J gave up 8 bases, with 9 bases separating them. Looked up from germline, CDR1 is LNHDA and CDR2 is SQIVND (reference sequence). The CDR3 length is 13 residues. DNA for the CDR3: TGTGCCAGTAGTATAAGGGGGATAGGGGAGCTGTTTTTT. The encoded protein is CASSIRGIGELFF.

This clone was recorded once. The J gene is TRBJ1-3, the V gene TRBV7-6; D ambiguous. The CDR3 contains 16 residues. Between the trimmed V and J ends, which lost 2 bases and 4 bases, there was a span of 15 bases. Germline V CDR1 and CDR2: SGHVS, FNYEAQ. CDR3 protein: CASSLFSGTAGNTIYF. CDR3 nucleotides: TGTGCCAGCAGCTTATTTTCAGGCACCGCCGGAAACACCATATATTTT.

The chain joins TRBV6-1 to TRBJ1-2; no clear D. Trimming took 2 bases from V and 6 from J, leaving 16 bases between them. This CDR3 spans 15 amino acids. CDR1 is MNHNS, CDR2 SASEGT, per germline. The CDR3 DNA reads TGTGCCAGCAGTGAATCGGTCCGGCGGAAAGATGGCTACACCTTC. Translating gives CASSESVRRKDGYTF.

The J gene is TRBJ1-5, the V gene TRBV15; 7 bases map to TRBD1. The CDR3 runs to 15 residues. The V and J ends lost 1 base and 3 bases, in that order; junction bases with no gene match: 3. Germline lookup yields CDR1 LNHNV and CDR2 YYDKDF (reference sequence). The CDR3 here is CATSRGDSINQPQHF. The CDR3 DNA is TGTGCCACCAGCAGAGGGGACAGCATCAATCAGCCCCAGCATTTT.

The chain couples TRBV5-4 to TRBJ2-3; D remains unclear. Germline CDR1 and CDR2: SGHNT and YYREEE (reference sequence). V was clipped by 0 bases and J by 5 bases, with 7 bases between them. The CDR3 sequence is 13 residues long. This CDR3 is CASSLARLDTQYF. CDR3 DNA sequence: TGTGCCAGCAGCTTGGCCCGACTAGATACGCAGTATTTT.

CDR3 sequence (DNA): TGCGCCAGCAGCTCGGACAGGGTGAGCACTGAAGCTTTCTTT. Translated: CASSSDRVSTEAFF. V is TRBV5-1 and J is TRBJ1-1, with 8 bases identical to TRBD1. The V gene end was trimmed by 3 bases and the J gene end by 4 bases; junction bases not matched to a gene: 5. CDR3 length: 14 amino acids. From germline, CDR1 is SGHRS and CDR2 YFSETQ.

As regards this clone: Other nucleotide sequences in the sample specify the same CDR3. The CDR3 coding sequence is TGTGCCAGCAGCGTAGATAGCGGCTCCTACAATGAGCAGTTCTTC. This translates into CASSVDSGSYNEQFF. This rearrangement joins TRBV9 to TRBJ2-1, with D maybe TRBD2 (6 bases). Germline CDR1 is SGDLS and CDR2 is YYNGEE. V was shortened by 0 bases and J by 0 bases, with 7 bases between the two germline ends. The CDR3 is 15 amino acids.

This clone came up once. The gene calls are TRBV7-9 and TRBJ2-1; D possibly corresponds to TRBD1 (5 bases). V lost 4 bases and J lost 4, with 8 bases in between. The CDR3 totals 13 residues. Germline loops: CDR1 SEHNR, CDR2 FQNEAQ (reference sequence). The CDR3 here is CASSSRQYNEQFF. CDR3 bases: TGTGCCAGCAGCTCCAGACAGTACAATGAGCAGTTCTTC.